A single sample gave rise to the 8 T cell receptor beta chains below, sequenced in a study of T cells in Graves' hyperthyroidism and ophthalmopathy. Researchers took RNA transcripts and amplified the TCR beta CDR3 regions from them. Researchers ran a first-round RT-PCR on the TCR CDR3 using the HTBI primer set. TCRdb itself ran the multiplex PCR reads through MiXCR, one entry per CDR3 protein. The table lists 500,000 or so distinct CDR3 sequences, 15% to 20% of them singletons. Sequencing was carried out using blood. Every receptor here comes from a woman aged 18-29 years with Graves' ophthalmopathy.

This clonotype came up many times. The chain is built from TRBV11-2 and TRBJ2-5; 8 nucleotides agree with TRBD1. V shed 5 bases, J shed 3 bases, and the junction held 11 bases outside the gene matches. Germline CDR1 SGHAT, CDR2 FQNNGV. This CDR3 spans 16 amino acids. CDR3 in amino acids: CASSPLWSTGEETQYF. CDR3 in DNA: TGTGCCAGCAGCCCCCTATGGTCGACAGGGGAAGAGACCCAGTACTTC.

This rearrangement joins TRBV4-1 to TRBJ1-5; a weak D match, TRBD1 (5 bases). This CDR3 region has 16 residues. CDR1 is MGHRA and CDR2 is YSYEKL in the germline V gene. The V gene lost 1 base and the J gene lost 3 bases, with 13 bases spanning the gap. The CDR3 reads CASSQAWGRTNQPQHF. The CDR3 DNA reads TGCGCCAGCAGCCAAGCGTGGGGGAGGACCAATCAGCCCCAGCATTTT.

In regard to this clonotype: This could be a read error, since a much larger clone is one nucleotide away. The genes are TRBV5-1 and TRBJ2-3; 9 nucleotides match TRBD2. From germline, CDR1 is SGHRS and CDR2 YFSETQ. With V trimmed by 4 bases and J by 6 bases, 15 bases remained unmatched. The CDR3 consists of 17 residues. The CDR3 loop is CASSPGPGTSRGDTQYF. The CDR3 nucleotides read TGCGCCAGCAGCCCCGGACCCGGGACTAGCAGGGGTGATACGCAGTATTTT.

This clonotype was recorded at least ten times. The V and J genes are TRBV27 and TRBJ2-1; 12 bases are a match to TRBD2. Germline CDR1 MNHEY, CDR2 SMNVEV (reference sequence). J gave up 6 bases and V 6 bases, and 3 bases lay outside the gene matches. The CDR3 length is 14 residues. Here the CDR3 DNA reads TGTGCCAGCAGCCTAGCGGGGGGGCCCAATGAGCAGTTCTTC. It codes for CASSLAGGPNEQFF.

This clonotype occurred many times. V usage is TRBV18 and J usage is TRBJ1-5; a weak D match, TRBD1 (5 bases). Trimming cost V 0 bases and J 2 bases, with 5 bases left between them. This CDR3 has 14 amino acids. Germline V gene lookup returns CDR1 KGHSH and CDR2 LQKENI. The CDR3 region has the DNA TGTGCCAGCTCACCACCGGGGGGCAATCAGCCCCAGCATTTT. Translated, it gives CASSPPGGNQPQHF.

This clonotype occurred many times. V and J are TRBV2 and TRBJ1-5, with D unclear. The germline gives CDR1 SNHLY, CDR2 FYNNEI. This CDR3 region has 16 residues. Trimming removed 2 bases at V and 2 bases at J, with 13 bases between. Here the CDR3 reads CASSEREGLGNQPQHF. The CDR3, as DNA: TGTGCCAGCAGTGAAAGGGAGGGTTTGGGCAATCAGCCCCAGCATTTT.

This clonotype came up many times. The chain uses TRBV13 and TRBJ1-6, with 9 positions matching TRBD1. Germline V gene lookup returns CDR1 PRHDT and CDR2 FYEKMQ (reference sequence). This CDR3 spans 14 amino acids. J lost 7 bases, V lost 5 bases, and 3 bases had no gene match. CDR3 coding DNA: TGTGCCAGCAGCCAGGGACAGGGCAATTCACCCCTCCACTTT. Protein sequence: CASSQGQGNSPLHF.

This clonotype came up many times. This chain links TRBV24-1 with TRBJ2-3; D unclear. Trimming cost V 10 bases and J 0 bases, with 13 bases left between them. This CDR3 is 14 amino acids long. CDR1 KGHDR and CDR2 SFDVKD come from the germline V gene. The CDR3 nucleotides read TGTGCCACTGCCGCTACCTCCAGCACAGATACGCAGTATTTT. Its protein product is CATAATSSTDTQYF.